This entry is about one T cell receptor beta chain. These data come from a study of control samples from healthy donors and cancer patients. Method: immunoSEQ multiplex PCR; TCRdb's copy keeps in-frame clones and lacks some. This sample has 65,000 to 95,000 clones, with about 90% found just once. The germline V gene encodes CDR1 SNHLY and CDR2 FYNNEI. The CDR3 has 14 amino acids. Unmatched junction bases numbered 7, after V lost 8 bases and J lost 1 base. V and J are TRBV2 and TRBJ1-2; 7 nucleotides match TRBD1. Sequences were obtained from blood. This TCR was recovered from a man aged 45-60 years in good health. The CDR3 DNA follows: TGTGCCAGCTCCCGGGGACAGCTTAACTATGGCTACACCTTC. This gives the protein CASSRGQLNYGYTF.